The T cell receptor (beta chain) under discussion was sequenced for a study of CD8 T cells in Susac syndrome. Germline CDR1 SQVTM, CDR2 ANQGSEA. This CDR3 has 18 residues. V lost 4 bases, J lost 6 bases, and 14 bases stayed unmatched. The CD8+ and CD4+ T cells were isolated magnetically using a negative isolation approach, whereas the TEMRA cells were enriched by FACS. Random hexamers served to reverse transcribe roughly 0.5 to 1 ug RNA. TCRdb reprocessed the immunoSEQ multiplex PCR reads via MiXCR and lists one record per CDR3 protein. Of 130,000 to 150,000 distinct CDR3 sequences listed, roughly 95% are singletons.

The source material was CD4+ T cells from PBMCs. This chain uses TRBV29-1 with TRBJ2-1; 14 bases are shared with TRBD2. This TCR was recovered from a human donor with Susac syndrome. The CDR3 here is CSVAGTSGRKGLGNEQFF. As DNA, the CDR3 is TGCAGCGTTGCCGGGACTAGCGGGAGAAAAGGCTTGGGCAATGAGCAGTTCTTC.